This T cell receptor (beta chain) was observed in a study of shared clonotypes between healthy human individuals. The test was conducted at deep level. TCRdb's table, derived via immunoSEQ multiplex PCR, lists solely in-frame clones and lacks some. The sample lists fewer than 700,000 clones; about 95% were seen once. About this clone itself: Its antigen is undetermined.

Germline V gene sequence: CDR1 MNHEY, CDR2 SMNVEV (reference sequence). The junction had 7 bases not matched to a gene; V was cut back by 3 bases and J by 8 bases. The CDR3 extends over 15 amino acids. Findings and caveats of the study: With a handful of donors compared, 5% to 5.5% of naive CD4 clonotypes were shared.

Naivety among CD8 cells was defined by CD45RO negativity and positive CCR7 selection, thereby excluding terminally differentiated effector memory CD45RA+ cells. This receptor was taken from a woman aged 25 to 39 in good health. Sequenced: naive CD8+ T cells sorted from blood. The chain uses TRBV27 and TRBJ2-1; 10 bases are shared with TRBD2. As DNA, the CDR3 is TGTGCCAGCAGTTTTGTAGCGGGAGGCGCGGATGAGCAGTTCTTC. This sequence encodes CASSFVAGGADEQFF.